The 9 T cell receptor beta chains listed next were all sequenced from one sample in a study of blood T cell repertoires in COVID-19. Data came from immunoSEQ multiplex PCR; TCRdb stores just in-frame clones and leaves some out. The sample includes about 110,000 clones, around 84% of them seen just once. Sequenced input: peripheral blood. The origin of the receptors is a human donor in a cohort sampled during active COVID-19.

The rearrangement links TRBV7-9 to TRBJ2-3, with TRBD1 as a possible D gene (6 bases). Trimming removed 3 bases from V and 5 bases from J, with 9 bases in between. Germline lookup yields CDR1 SEHNR and CDR2 FQNEAQ (reference sequence). The CDR3 totals 13 residues. The CDR3 is CASSFTGKDTQYF. The DNA for the CDR3 is TGTGCCAGCAGCTTTACAGGGAAAGATACGCAGTATTTT.

The V gene is TRBV5-1, the J gene TRBJ1-4, with 11 positions matching TRBD1. The CDR3 contains 15 residues. The germline gives CDR1 SGHRS, CDR2 YFSETQ. The trim removed 2 bases at V and 7 bases at J, leaving 4 bases unmatched. The CDR3 nucleotides read TGCGCCAGCAGCTTCGACGGGACAGGGGGTGAAAAACTGTTTTTT. Protein sequence: CASSFDGTGGEKLFF.

V gene TRBV11-2 combines with J gene TRBJ2-3; no clear D. The CDR3 loop spans 12 amino acids. Trimming took off 5 bases at V and 4 bases at J, with 7 bases between the two ends. Germline V CDR1 and CDR2: SGHAT, FQNNGV. The DNA of the CDR3 is TGTGCCAGCAGCGCCACTCCAGATACGCAGTATTTT. Its protein product is CASSATPDTQYF.

The gene calls are TRBV5-1 and TRBJ1-1; perhaps TRBD1 as D (5 bases). The germline gives CDR1 SGHRS, CDR2 YFSETQ. With 0 bases removed from V and 4 bases from J, the gap between germline ends came to 13 bases. The CDR3 consists of 15 residues. The CDR3 DNA reads TGCGCCAGCAGCTTGGGGGCAGGTAGGGGCACTGAAGCTTTCTTT. It encodes CASSLGAGRGTEAFF.

The rearrangement links TRBV7-9 to TRBJ2-3; TRBD2 is a possible D gene (5 bases). Per the germline V gene, CDR1 is SEHNR and CDR2 is FQNEAQ (reference sequence). The CDR3 has 16 amino acids. Trimming removed 3 bases from V and 0 bases from J, with 13 bases in between. CDR3 in amino acids: CASSFAGETSTDTQYF. CDR3 coding DNA: TGTGCCAGCAGCTTTGCCGGGGAGACTAGCACAGATACGCAGTATTTT.

The chain carries TRBV30 and TRBJ2-3, with TRBD2 matching over 9 bases. CDR1 is GTSNPN, CDR2 SVGIG, per germline (reference sequence). The CDR3 has 14 amino acids. V trimming: 2 bases; J trimming: 6 bases; junction bases outside the gene matches: 6. Written as DNA, the CDR3 is TGTGCCTGGAGTTTGAGCGGGGGGCCCGATACGCAGTATTTT. Its protein product is CAWSLSGGPDTQYF.

V and J are TRBV6-5 and TRBJ2-7; TRBD1 aligns across 8 bases. There are 14 residues in the CDR3. From germline, CDR1 is MNHEY and CDR2 SVGAGI. After removal of 2 bases from V and 4 bases from J, the junction contained 4 bases not matched to a gene. In DNA, the CDR3 is TGTGCCAGCAGTTACCTTGGACAGGGTTACGAGCAGTACTTC. This codes for CASSYLGQGYEQYF.

This clone was found once. The chain has TRBV5-8 and TRBJ1-2; no firm D call. This CDR3 has 16 amino acids. CDR1 SGHTS and CDR2 YDEGEE come from the germline V gene. Trimming left V 4 bases short and J 5 bases short, with 21 bases between. CDR3 amino acids: CASSAQDSARFYGYTF. The CDR3 bases are TGTGCCAGCAGCGCTCAGGACTCTGCGCGGTTTTATGGCTACACCTTC.

This chain links TRBV28 with TRBJ2-7, with D maybe TRBD2 (6 bases). The CDR3 is 13 amino acids. V dropped 10 bases and J dropped 0 bases, with 13 bases sitting between them. CDR1 and CDR2 from the germline V gene are MDHEN and SYDVKM. The CDR3 protein is CAIGTPNSYEQYF. The CDR3 DNA is TGTGCCATCGGGACTCCCAACTCCTACGAGCAGTACTTC.